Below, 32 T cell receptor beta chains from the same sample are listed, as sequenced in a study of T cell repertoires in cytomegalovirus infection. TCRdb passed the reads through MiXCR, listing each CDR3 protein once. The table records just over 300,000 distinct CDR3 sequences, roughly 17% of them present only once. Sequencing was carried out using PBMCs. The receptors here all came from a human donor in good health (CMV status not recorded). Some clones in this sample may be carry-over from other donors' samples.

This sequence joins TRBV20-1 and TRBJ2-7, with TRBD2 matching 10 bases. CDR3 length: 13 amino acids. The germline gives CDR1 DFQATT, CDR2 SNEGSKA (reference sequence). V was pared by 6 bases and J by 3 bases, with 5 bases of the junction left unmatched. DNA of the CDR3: TGCAGTGCGCCTAGCGGGGGCCTCTACGAGCAGTACTTC. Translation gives CSAPSGGLYEQYF.

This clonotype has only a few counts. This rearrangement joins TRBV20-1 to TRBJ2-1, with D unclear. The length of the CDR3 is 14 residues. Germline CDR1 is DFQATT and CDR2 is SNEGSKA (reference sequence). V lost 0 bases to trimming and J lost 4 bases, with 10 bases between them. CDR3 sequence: CSARDGLRYNEQFF. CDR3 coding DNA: TGCAGTGCTAGAGATGGATTGCGTTACAATGAGCAGTTCTTC.

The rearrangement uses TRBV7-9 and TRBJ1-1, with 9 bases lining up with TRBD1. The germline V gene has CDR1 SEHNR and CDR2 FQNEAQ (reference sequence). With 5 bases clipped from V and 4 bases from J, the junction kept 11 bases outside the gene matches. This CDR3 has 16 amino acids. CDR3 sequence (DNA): TGTGCCAGCAGCGGACAGGGGAGGGGAATTGTCACTGAAGCTTTCTTT. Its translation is CASSGQGRGIVTEAFF.

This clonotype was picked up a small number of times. The CDR3 coding sequence is TGCGCCAGCAGCTTGGTCCCAGCGACCCTCCAAGAGACCCAGTACTTC. Residues: CASSLVPATLQETQYF. The chain combines TRBV5-1 with TRBJ2-5; D is undetermined. The CDR3 sequence is 16 residues long. The germline V gene encodes CDR1 SGHRS and CDR2 YFSETQ. Trimming cost V 0 bases and J 1 base, with 13 bases left between them. Full variable domain (rest looked up from reference TRBV5-1 and TRBJ2-5): KAGVTQTPRYLIKTRGQQVTLSCSPISGHRSVSWYQQTPGQGLQFLFEYFSETQRNKGNFPGRFSGRQFSNSRSEMNVSTLELGDSALYLCASSLVPATLQETQYFGPGTRLLVL.

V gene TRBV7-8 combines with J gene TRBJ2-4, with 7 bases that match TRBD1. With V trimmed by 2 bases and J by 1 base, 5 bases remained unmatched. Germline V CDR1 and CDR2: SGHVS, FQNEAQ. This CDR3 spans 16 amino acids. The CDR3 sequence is CASSLTRGMAKNIQYF. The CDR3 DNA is TGTGCCAGCAGCTTAACCAGGGGGATGGCCAAAAACATTCAGTACTTC.

The CDR3 bases are TGTGCCAGCAGCTTAGAACAGGGGGCTTCCGAGCAGTACTTC. It specifies CASSLEQGASEQYF. The gene calls are TRBV7-6 and TRBJ2-7; 9 bases are shared with TRBD1. The CDR3 has 14 amino acids. Germline V gene sequence: CDR1 SGHVS, CDR2 FNYEAQ. Trimming took 1 base from V and 6 from J; bases not matched to a gene: 4. Full variable domain (remainder filled in from reference TRBV7-6 and TRBJ2-7): GAGVSQSPRYKVTKRGQDVALRCDPISGHVSLYWYRQALGQGPEFLTYFNYEAQQDKSGLPNDRFSAERPEGSISTLTIQRTEQRDSAMYRCASSLEQGASEQYFGPGTRLTVT.

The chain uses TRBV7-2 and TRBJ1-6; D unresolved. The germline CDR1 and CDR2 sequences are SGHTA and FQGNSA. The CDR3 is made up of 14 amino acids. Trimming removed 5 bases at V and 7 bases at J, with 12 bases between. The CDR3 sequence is CASSPDGGNSPLHF. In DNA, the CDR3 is TGTGCCAGCAGCCCGGACGGAGGAAATTCACCCCTCCACTTT. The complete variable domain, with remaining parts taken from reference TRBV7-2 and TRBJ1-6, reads GAGVSQSPSNKVTEKGKDVELRCDPISGHTALYWYRQSLGQGLEFLIYFQGNSAPDKSGLPSDRFSAERTGGSVSTLTIQRTQQEDSAVYLCASSPDGGNSPLHFGNGTRLTVT.

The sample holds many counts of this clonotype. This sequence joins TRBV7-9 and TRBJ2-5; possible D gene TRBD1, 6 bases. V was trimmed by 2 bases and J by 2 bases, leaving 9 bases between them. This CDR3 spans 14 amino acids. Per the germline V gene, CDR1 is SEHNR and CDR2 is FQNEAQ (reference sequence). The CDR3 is CASSLLRGQETQYF. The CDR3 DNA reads TGTGCCAGCAGCTTACTAAGGGGGCAAGAGACCCAGTACTTC.

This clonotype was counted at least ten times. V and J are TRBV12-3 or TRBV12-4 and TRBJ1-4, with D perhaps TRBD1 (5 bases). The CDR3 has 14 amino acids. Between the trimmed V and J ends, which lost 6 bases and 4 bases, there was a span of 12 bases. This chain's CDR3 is CASRQTEDNEKLFF. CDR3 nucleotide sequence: TGTGCCAGCAGACAGACAGAAGATAATGAAAAACTGTTTTTT.

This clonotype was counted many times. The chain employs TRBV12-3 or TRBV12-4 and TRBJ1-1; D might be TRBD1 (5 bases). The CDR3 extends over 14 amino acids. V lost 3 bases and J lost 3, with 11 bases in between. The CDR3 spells CASSFGPGHTEAFF. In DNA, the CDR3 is TGTGCCAGCAGTTTTGGGCCGGGACACACTGAAGCTTTCTTT.

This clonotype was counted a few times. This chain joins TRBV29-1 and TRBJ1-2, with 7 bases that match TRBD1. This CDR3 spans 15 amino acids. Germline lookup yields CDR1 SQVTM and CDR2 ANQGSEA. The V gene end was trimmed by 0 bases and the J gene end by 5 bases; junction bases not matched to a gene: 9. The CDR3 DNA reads TGCAGCGTTGAAGATCCCCCAGGGGGGGTGTATGGCTACACCTTC. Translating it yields CSVEDPPGGVYGYTF.

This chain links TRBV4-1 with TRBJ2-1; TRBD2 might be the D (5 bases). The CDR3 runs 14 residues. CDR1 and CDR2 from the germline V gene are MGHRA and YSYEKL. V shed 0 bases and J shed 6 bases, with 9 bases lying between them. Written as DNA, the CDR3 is TGCGCCAGCAGCCAAGAAGGCGGGTTCAATGAGCAGTTCTTC. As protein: CASSQEGGFNEQFF.

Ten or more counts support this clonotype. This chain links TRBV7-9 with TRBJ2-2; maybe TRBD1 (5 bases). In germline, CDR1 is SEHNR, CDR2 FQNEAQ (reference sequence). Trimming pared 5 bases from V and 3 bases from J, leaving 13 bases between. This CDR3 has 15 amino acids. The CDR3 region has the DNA TGTGCCAGCAGCGAAGACAGTGGGGACACCGGGGAGCTGTTTTTT. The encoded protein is CASSEDSGDTGELFF.

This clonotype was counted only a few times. The CDR3 loop reads CSANPRQGASYEQYF. Here the CDR3 DNA reads TGCAGTGCTAACCCCCGACAGGGGGCCTCCTACGAGCAGTACTTC. The V call is TRBV20-1, the J call TRBJ2-7, with 10 bases lining up with TRBD1. This CDR3 has 15 amino acids. The J segment lost 0 bases and the V segment lost 4 bases, leaving 6 bases of the junction unmatched. Germline assignment: CDR1 DFQATT and CDR2 SNEGSKA (reference sequence).

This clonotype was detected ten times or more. CDR3 in DNA: TGTGCCATCAGGAGTGACGGACAGGGCGAACCTAATTCACCCCTCCACTTT. Translated: CAIRSDGQGEPNSPLHF. V gene TRBV10-3 combines with J gene TRBJ1-6; 8 bases are a match to TRBD1. This CDR3 is built from 17 residues. With 6 bases clipped from V and 6 bases from J, the junction kept 13 bases outside the gene matches. Germline V CDR1 and CDR2: ENHRY, SYGVKD.

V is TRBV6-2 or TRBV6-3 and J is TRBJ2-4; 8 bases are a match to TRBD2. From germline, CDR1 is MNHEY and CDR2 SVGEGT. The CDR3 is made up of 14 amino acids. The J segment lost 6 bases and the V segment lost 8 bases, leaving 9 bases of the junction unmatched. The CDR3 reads CASVAAGELNIQYF. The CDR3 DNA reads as TGTGCCAGCGTTGCAGCGGGGGAGTTAAACATTCAGTACTTC.

In nucleotides, the CDR3 is TGTGCCAGCATAAAACAGGGGACCCTCTCTGGGGCCAACGTCCTGACTTTC. Translation gives CASIKQGTLSGANVLTF. The rearrangement joins TRBV12-3 or TRBV12-4 to TRBJ2-6, with 7 bases that match TRBD1. Trimming at V came to 7 bases and at J to 0 bases, leaving 9 bases not matched to a gene. CDR3 length: 17 residues.

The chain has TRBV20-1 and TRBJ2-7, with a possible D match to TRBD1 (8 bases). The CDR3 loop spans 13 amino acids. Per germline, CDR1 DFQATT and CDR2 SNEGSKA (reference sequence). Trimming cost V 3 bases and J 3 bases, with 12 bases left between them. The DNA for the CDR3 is TGCAGTGCTAGTACAGGGGGGGTCTACGAGCAGTACTTC. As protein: CSASTGGVYEQYF.

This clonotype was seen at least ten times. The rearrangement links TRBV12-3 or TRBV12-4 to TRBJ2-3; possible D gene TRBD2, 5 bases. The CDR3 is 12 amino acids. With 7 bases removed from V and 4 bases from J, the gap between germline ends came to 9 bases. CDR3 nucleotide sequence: TGTGCCAGCAATCAAGCGGCAGATACGCAGTATTTT. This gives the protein CASNQAADTQYF.

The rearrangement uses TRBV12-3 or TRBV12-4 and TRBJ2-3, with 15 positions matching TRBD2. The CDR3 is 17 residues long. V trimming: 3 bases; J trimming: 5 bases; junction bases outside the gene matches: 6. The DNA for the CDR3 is TGTGCCAGCAGTTTGGGCGGGACTAGCGGGGGGAAAGATACGCAGTATTTT. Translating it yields CASSLGGTSGGKDTQYF.

This CDR3 reads CATAQGSYGYTF. In DNA form, the CDR3 reads TGTGCCACCGCACAGGGCTCCTATGGCTACACCTTC. The chain is built from TRBV28 and TRBJ1-2, with a weak D call TRBD1 (6 bases). Germline CDR1 MDHEN, CDR2 SYDVKM. CDR3 length equals 12 residues. V was clipped by 10 bases and J by 4 bases, with 13 bases between them.

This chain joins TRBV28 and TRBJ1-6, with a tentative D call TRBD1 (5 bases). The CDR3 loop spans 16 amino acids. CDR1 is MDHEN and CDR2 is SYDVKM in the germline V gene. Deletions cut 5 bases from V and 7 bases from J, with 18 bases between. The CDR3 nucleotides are TGTGCCAGCAGTCTATTCCGGGACGCAAGAAATTCACCCCTCCACTTT. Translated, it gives CASSLFRDARNSPLHF.

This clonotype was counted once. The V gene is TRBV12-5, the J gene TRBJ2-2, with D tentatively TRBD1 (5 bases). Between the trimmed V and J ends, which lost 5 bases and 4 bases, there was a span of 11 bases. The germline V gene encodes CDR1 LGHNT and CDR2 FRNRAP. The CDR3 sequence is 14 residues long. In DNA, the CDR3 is TGTGCTAGTGGTCACTCCCAGGGCACCGGGGAGCTGTTTTTT. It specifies CASGHSQGTGELFF.

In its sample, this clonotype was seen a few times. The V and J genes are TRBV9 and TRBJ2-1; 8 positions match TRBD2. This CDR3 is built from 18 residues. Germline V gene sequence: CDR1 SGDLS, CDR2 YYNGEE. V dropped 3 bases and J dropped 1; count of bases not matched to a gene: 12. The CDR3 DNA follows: TGTGCCAGCAGCGCGTCGGGAGGACTAGCAAATTCCTACAATGAGCAGTTCTTC. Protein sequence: CASSASGGLANSYNEQFF.

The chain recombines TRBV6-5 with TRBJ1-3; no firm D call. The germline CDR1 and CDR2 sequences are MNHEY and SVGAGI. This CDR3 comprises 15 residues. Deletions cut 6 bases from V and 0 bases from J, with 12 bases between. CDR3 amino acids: CASSQKPSSGNTIYF. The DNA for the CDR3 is TGTGCCAGCAGCCAAAAGCCGAGCTCTGGAAACACCATATATTTT.

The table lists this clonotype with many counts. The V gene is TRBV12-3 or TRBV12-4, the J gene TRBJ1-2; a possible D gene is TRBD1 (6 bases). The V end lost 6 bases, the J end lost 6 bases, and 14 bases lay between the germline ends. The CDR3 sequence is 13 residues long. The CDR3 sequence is CASSLTGFDGYTF. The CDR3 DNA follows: TGTGCCAGCAGCTTGACAGGATTTGATGGCTACACCTTC.

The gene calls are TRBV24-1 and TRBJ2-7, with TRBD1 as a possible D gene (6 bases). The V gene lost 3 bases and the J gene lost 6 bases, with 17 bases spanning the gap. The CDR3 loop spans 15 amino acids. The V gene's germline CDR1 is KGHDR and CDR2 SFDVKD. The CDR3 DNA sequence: TGTGCCACCAGTGATACGAAATCCGGACAGTCCGAGCAGTACTTC. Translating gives CATSDTKSGQSEQYF.

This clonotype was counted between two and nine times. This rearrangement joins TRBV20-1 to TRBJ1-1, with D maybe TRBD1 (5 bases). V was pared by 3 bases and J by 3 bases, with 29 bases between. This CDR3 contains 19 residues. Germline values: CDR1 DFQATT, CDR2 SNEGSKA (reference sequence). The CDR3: CSASAWGGGLGREHTEAFF. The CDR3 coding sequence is TGCAGTGCTAGCGCGTGGGGGGGGGGACTAGGGAGAGAACACACTGAAGCTTTCTTT.

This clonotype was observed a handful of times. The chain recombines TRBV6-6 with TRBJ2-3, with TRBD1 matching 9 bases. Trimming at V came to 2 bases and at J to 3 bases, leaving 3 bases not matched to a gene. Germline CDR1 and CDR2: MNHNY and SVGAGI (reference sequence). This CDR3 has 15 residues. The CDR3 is CASSYTGGWTDTQYF. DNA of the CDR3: TGTGCCAGCAGTTACACAGGGGGCTGGACAGATACGCAGTATTTT.

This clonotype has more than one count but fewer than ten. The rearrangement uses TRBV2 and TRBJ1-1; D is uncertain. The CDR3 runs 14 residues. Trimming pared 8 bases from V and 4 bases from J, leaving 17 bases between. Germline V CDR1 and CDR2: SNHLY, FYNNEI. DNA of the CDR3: TGTGCCAGCTGTGCTGGAGCGTTGAGCACTGAAGCTTTCTTT. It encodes CASCAGALSTEAFF.

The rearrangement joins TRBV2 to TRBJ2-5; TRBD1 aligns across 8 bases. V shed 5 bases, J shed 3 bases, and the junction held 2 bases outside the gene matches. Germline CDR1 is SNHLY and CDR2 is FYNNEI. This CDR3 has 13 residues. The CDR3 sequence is CASSMGQEETQYF. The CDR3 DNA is TGTGCCAGCAGTATGGGACAGGAAGAGACCCAGTACTTC.

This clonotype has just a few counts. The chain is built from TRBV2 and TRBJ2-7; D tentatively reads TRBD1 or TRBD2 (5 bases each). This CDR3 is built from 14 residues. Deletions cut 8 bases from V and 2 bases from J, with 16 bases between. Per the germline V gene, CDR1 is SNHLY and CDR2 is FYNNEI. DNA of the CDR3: TGTGCCAGCGGACTCGGGACGGAGACCTACGAGCAGTACTTC. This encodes CASGLGTETYEQYF.